The present entry profiles one T cell receptor beta chain with its context. TCRdb's copy holds only in-frame clones and misses some; the assay was immunoSEQ multiplex PCR. Among a few million clones listed, 90% to 95% were seen once. Germline V gives CDR1 SGHAT, CDR2 FQNNGV. The V and J ends lost 1 base and 4 bases respectively, with 11 bases between them. The CDR3 spans 15 residues. The data were taken from a study of shared clonotypes between healthy human individuals. Sequences were obtained from naive CD4+ T cells sorted from blood. As for subset: CD45RA+ positively selected. This receptor was taken from a man younger than 30 in good health. The chain couples TRBV11-2 to TRBJ2-1, with D perhaps being TRBD1 or TRBD2 (5 bases each). DNA of the CDR3: TGTGCCAGCAGCTTAGGGGACGGAAAATACAATGAGCAGTTCTTC. Translating it yields CASSLGDGKYNEQFF.